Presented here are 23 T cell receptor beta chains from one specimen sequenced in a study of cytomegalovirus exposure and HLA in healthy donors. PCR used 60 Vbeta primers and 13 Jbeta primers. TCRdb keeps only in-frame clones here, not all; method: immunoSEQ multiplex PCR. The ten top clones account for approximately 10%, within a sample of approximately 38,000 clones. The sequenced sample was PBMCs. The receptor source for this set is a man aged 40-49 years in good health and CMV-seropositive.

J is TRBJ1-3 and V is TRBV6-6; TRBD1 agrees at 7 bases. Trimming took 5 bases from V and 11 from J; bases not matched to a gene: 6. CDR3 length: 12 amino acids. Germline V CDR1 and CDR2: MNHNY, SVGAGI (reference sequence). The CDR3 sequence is CASSPGTVSIYF. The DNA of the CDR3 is TGTGCCAGCAGTCCCGGGACAGTCTCCATATATTTT.

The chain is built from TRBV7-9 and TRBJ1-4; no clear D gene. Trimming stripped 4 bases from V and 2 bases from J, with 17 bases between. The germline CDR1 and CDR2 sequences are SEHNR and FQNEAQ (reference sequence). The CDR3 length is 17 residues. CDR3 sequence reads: CASSYEDPGGTNEKLFF. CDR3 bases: TGTGCCAGCAGCTATGAGGATCCGGGAGGGACTAATGAAAAACTGTTTTTT. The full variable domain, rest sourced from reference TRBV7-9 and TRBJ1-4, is DTGVSQNPRHKITKRGQNVTFRCDPISEHNRLYWYRQTLGQGPEFLTYFQNEAQLEKSRLLSDRFSAERPKGSFSTLEIQRTEQGDSAMYLCASSYEDPGGTNEKLFFGSGTQLSVL.

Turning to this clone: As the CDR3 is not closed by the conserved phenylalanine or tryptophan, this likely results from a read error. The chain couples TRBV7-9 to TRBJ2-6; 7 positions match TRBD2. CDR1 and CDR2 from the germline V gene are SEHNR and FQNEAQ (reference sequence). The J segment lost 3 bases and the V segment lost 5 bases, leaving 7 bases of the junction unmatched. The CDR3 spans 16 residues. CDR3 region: CASSAGGSSGANVLTS. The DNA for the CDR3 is TGTGCCAGCAGCGCCGGGGGGTCTAGTGGGGCCAACGTCCTGACTTCC.

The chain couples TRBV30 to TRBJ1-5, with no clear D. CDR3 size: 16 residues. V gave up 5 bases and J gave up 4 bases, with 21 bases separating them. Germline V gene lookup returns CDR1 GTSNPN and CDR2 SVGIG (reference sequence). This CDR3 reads CAWCRGGSGWNQPQHF. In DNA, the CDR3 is TGTGCCTGGTGCCGAGGAGGCTCTGGTTGGAATCAGCCCCAGCATTTT.

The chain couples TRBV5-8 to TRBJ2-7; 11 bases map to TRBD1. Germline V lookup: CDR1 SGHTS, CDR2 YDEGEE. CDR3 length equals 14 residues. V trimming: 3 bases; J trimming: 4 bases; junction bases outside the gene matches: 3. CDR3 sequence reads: CASSSDRGRYEQYF. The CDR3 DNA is TGTGCCAGCAGCTCGGACAGGGGGCGGTACGAGCAGTACTTC.

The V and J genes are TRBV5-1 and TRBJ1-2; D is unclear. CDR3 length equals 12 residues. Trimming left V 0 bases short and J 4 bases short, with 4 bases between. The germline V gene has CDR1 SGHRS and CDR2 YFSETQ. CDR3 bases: TGCGCCAGCAGCTTGGACAGCTATGGCTACACCTTC. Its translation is CASSLDSYGYTF.

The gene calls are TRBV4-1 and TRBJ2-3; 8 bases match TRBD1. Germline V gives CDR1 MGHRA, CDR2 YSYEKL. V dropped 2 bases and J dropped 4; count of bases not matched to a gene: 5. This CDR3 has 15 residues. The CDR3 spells CASSQQGAPADTQYF. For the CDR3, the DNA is TGCGCCAGCAGCCAACAGGGGGCGCCGGCAGATACGCAGTATTTT.

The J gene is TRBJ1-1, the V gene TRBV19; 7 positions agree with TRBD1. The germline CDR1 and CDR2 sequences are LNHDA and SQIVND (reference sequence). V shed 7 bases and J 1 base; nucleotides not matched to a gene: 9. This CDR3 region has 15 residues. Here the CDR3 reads CASTTPGQWNTEAFF. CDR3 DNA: TGTGCCAGTACCACCCCGGGACAGTGGAACACTGAAGCTTTCTTT.

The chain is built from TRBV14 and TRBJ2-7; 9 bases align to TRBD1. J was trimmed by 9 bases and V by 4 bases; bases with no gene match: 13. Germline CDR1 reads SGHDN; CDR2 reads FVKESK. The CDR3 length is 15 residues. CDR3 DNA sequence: TGTGCCAGCAGCCCGAACCCGGGACAGGGTTGGGTGCAGTACTTC. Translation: CASSPNPGQGWVQYF.

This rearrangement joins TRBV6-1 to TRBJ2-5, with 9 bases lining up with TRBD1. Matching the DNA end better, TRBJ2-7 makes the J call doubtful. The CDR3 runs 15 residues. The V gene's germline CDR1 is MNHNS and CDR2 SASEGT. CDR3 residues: CASSVQGAESYEQYF. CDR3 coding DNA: TGTGCCAGCAGTGTACAGGGGGCGGAATCATACGAGCAGTACTTC.

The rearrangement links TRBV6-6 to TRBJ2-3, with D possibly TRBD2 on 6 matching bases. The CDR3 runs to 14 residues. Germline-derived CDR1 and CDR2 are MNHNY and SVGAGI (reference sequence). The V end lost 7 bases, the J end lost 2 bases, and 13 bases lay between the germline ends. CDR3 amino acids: CASTHWGVTDTQYF. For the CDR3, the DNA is TGTGCCAGCACCCACTGGGGGGTCACAGATACGCAGTATTTT.

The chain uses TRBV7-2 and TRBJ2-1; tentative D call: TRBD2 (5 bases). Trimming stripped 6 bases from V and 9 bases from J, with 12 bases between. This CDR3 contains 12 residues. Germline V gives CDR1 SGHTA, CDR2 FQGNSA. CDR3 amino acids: CASSPASSEQFF. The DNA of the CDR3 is TGTGCCAGCAGTCCTGCTAGCAGTGAGCAGTTCTTC.

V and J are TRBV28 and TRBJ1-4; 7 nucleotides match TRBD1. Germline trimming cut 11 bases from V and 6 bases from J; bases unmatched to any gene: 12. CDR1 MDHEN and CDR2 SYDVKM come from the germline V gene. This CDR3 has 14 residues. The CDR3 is CAAAVGGRDEKLFF. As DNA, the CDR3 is TGTGCCGCCGCGGTAGGGGGCAGGGATGAAAAACTGTTTTTT.

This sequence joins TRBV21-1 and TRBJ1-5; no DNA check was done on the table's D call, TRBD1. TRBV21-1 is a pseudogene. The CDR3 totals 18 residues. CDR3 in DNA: TGTGCCAGCAGCCAGAAAGATGAGGGACAGCCCCAAGGTCAGCCCCAGCATTTT. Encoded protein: CASSQKDEGQPQGQPQHF.

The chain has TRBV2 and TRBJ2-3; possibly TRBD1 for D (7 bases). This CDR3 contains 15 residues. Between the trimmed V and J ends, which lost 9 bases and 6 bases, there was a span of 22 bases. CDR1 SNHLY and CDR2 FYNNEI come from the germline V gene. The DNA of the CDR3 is TGTGCCAGAGCAACCCGACAGGGTGGGAGGGATACGCAGTATTTT. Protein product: CARATRQGGRDTQYF.

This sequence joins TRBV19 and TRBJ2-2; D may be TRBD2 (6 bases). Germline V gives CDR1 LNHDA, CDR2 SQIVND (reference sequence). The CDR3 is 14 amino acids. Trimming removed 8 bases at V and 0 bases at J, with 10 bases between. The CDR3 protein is CASSGLPNTGELFF. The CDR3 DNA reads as TGTGCCAGTTCGGGACTTCCGAACACCGGGGAGCTGTTTTTT.

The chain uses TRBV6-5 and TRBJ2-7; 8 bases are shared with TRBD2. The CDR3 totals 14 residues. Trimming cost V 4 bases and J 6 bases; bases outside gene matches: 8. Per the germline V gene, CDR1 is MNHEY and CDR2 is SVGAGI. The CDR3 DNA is TGTGCCAGCAGTTGGGGCGGGAGGATGAGCGAGCAGTACTTC. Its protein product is CASSWGGRMSEQYF.

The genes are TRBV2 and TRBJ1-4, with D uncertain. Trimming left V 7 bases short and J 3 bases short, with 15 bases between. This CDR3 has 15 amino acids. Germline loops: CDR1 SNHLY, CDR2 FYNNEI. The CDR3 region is CASKDLGGPNEKLFF. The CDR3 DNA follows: TGTGCCAGCAAGGATTTAGGAGGCCCTAATGAAAAACTGTTTTTT. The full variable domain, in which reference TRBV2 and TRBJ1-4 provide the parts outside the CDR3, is EPEVTQTPSHQVTQMGQEVILRCVPISNHLYFYWYRQILGQKVEFLVSFYNNEISEKSEIFDDQFSVERPDGSNFTLKIRSTKLEDSAMYFCASKDLGGPNEKLFFGSGTQLSVL.

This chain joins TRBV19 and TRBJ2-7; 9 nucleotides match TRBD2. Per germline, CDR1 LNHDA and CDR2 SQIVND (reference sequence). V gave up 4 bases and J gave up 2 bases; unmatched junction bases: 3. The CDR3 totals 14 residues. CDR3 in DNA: TGTGCCAGTAGTAGGACTAGCGTGGCCTACGAGCAGTACTTC. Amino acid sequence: CASSRTSVAYEQYF.

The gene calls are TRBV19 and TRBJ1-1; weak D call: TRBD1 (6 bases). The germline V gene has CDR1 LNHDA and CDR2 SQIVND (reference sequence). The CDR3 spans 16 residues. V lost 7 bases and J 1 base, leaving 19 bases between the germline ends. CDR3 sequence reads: CASNRGGVGRNTEAFF. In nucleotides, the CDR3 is TGTGCCAGTAATCGGGGGGGCGTCGGAAGGAACACTGAAGCTTTCTTT.

The CDR3: CASSPPNIETQYF. In DNA form, the CDR3 reads TGTGCCAGCTCACCACCGAACATTGAGACCCAGTACTTC. The V and J genes are TRBV18 and TRBJ2-5; no clear D gene. The CDR3 covers 13 residues. V lost 0 bases, J lost 5 bases, and 7 bases lay in between. Germline CDR1 and CDR2: KGHSH and LQKENI.

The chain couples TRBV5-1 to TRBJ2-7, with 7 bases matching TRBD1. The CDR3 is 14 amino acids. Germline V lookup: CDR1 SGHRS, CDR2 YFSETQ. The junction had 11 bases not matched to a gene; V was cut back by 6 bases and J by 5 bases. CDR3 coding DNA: TGCGCCAGCAAGGAGGCTCAGGGGGTAAACGAGCAGTACTTC. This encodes CASKEAQGVNEQYF. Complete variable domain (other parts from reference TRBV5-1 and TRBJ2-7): KAGVTQTPRYLIKTRGQQVTLSCSPISGHRSVSWYQQTPGQGLQFLFEYFSETQRNKGNFPGRFSGRQFSNSRSEMNVSTLELGDSALYLCASKEAQGVNEQYFGPGTRLTVT.

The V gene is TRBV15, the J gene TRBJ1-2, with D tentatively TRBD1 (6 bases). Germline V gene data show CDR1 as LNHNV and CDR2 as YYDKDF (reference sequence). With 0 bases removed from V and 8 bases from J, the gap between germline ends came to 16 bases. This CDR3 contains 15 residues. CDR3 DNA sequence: TGTGCCACCAGCAGAGATCCCTTAGGGGGGGGAGGCTACACCTTC. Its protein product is CATSRDPLGGGGYTF.